The present entry profiles one T cell receptor beta chain with its context. This clone was counted only a few times. The target of this receptor is not known. Within one base of it there is no much larger clone, and no base qualities were kept. This sample was included in a study of OX40 agonist ivuxolimab in advanced cancers. Regarding the research as a whole: The costimulatory receptor OX40 (CD134) was targeted by ivuxolimab, a fully human IgG2 agonistic monoclonal antibody. Intravenous ivuxolimab was administered to patients every 2 weeks at six dose levels: 0.01, 0.1, 0.3, 1.5, 3 and 10 mg/kg. Of the approximately 50 dose-escalation patients, hepatocellular carcinoma was present in about 19, melanoma in roughly 15, renal cell carcinoma in 9 and head and neck cancer in 9. In the dose-escalation cohort, over 65% of patients were male, and the mean age was approximately 60 years, with a range of 23 to 79. Prior anti-PD-1, anti-PD-L1 or anti-CTLA-4 therapy was permitted, and 40% of dose-escalation patients had received checkpoint inhibitors. Partial responses occurred in three dose-escalation patients: two with cutaneous melanoma and one with hepatocellular carcinoma. Peripheral TCRbeta sequencing aimed to test whether ivuxolimab altered TCR sequence diversity and caused clonal T-cell expansion. The monotherapy dose-escalation portion (N ≈ 56 patients) of the phase I ivuxolimab trial is reported in the paper. What the authors observed across the whole study: On average, CD8+ T cells showed more expanded clones than CD4+ T cells after ivuxolimab. In the 0.1-3.0 mg/kg groups, partial responders had among the lowest normalized peripheral clonal expansion, particularly in CD8+ T cells. Low levels of normalized T-cell clonal expansion were also shown by some nonresponding patients. Clonal expansion of both CD4+ and CD8+ blood T cells was observed from baseline to week 6 at doses 0.1 to 3.0 mg/kg. The antigen specificity of the clonally expanded peripheral T cells was not determined.

Genomic DNA was extracted from sorted cells for sequencing of the TCRbeta CDR3 region. The immunoSEQ Assay was used for sequencing of TCRbeta CDR3 regions. TCRdb retrieved this table from immuneACCESS and kept in-frame rearrangements only. Not all clones are present; in checked studies, unresolved V genes account for under half, and no reason is known for the remainder. This sample holds over 30,000 clones; 89% were observed only once. The ten largest clonotypes hold 0.9% to 0.95% of the sample. The trial excluded patients who had a history of autoimmune disease or who were on systemic immunosuppression. Peripheral blood for TCR sequencing was collected from all dose cohorts at baseline, on cycle 4 day 1, and on cycle 7 day 1. The samples were taken from a phase I, first-in-human, multicenter, open-label dose-escalation trial of ivuxolimab. Adults with locally advanced or metastatic melanoma, renal cell carcinoma, hepatocellular carcinoma or head and neck squamous cell carcinoma were enrolled in the trial. CD4+ and CD8+ T cells were sorted separately from peripheral blood before TCR sequencing.

CDR1 MDHEN and CDR2 SYDVKM were looked up in the germline V gene. Cut back by 6 bases and 0 bases, the V and J ends lie 7 bases apart. Measured from the cysteine to the phenylalanine, the CDR3 is 13 residues long. The kept DNA is CDR3 alone, 39 bases in frame from the first base. The origin of this receptor is an adult with an advanced solid tumor such as melanoma, head and neck, liver or kidney cancer. The sample was CD4+ or CD8+ T cells sorted from blood, taken in a trial of the OX40 agonist ivuxolimab. The V gene is TRBV28 and the J gene is TRBJ2-3; a weak D assignment points to TRBD1 (5 bases agree). The CDR3 amino acid sequence is: CASSRASTDTQYF. In nucleotides, the sequence is TGTGCCAGCAGCAGGGCTAGCACAGATACGCAGTATTTT.